This note documents a single T cell receptor beta chain sequence. This entry is derived from a study of blood T cell repertoires in COVID-19. Study in general: The origin of the acute and convalescent COVID-19 samples was the United States, Italy and Spain. In each case, the material was cDNA or gDNA derived from T cells, B-cell-depleted T cells, or PBMCs.

Source study methods: Amplifying reference gene primers gave estimates of nucleated cell counts. Only in-frame clones appear in the TCRdb table, and some are missing; sequencing was by immunoSEQ multiplex PCR. V and J calls plus clone size are reproduced from that table; the DNA served to infer D and trimming. This table has about 83,000 clones, 65% to 85% appearing once. Trimming removed 3 bases from V and 3 bases from J, with 12 bases in between. The CDR3 extends over 15 amino acids. Germline CDR1 and CDR2: LGHDT and YNNKEL (reference sequence). The clonotype comes from a woman of 80 years or more with acute or convalescent COVID-19. V is TRBV3-1 (or the pseudogene TRBV3-2) and J is TRBJ1-5; D perhaps matches TRBD1 (6 bases). The sequenced sample consisted of peripheral blood. The CDR3, as DNA: TGTGCCAGCAGCCAGGGTGGGGGCAACAATCAGCCCCAGCATTTT. Translating gives CASSQGGGNNQPQHF.